The clone carrying this T cell receptor (beta chain) was recorded many times. The antigen remains undetermined. This entry comes from a study of CD8 T cells in ankylosing spondylitis. The study's findings and limits: Clones linked to the disease showed a CD8+ phenotype. They occurred at relatively low frequencies in peripheral blood. Reportedly, significant enrichment of disease-linked clones occurred in matched ankylosing spondylitis synovial fluid.

By quantitative 5'-RACE with molecular barcodes, the TCR beta libraries were made. One entry per CDR3 protein results from TCRdb running MiXCR on the 5' RACE reads. The sample yields 300,000 to 350,000 distinct CDR3 sequences, approximately 10% seen once. The CDR3 has 13 residues. V trimming: 4 bases; J trimming: 1 base; junction bases outside the gene matches: 1. Germline CDR1 and CDR2: DFQATT and SNEGSKA (reference sequence). The chain has TRBV20-1 and TRBJ2-3, with 8 bases identical to TRBD1. The sample comprised blood, either unsorted or a sorted T cell fraction (not recorded which). The origin of this receptor is a female donor with ankylosing spondylitis or in good health (not recorded which). DNA for the CDR3: TGCAGTGCTAAGACAGGGGGCACAGATACGCAGTATTTT. Amino acids: CSAKTGGTDTQYF.